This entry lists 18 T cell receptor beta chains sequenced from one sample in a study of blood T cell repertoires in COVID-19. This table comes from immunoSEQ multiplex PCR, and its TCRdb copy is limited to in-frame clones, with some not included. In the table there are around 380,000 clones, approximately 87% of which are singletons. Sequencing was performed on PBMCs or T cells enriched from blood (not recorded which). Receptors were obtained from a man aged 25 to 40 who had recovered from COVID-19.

CDR3 sequence: CASSQVVLSYEQYF. As DNA, the CDR3 is TGCGCCAGCAGCCAAGTTGTCTTGAGCTACGAGCAGTACTTC. The chain is built from TRBV4-1 and TRBJ2-7; the D is unclear. The germline V gene encodes CDR1 MGHRA and CDR2 YSYEKL. V was trimmed by 1 base and J by 3 bases, leaving 10 bases between them. This CDR3 is 14 amino acids long.

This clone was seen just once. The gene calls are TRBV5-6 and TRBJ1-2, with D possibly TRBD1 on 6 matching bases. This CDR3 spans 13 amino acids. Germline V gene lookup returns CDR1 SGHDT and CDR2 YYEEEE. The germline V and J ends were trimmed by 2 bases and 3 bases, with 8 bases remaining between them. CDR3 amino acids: CASSLPGDYGYTF. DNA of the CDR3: TGTGCCAGCAGCTTACCAGGGGACTATGGCTACACCTTC.

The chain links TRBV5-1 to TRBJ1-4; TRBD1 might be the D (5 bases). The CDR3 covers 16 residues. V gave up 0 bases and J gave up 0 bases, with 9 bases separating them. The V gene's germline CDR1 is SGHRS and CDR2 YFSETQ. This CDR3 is CASSLGPTATNEKLFF. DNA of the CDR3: TGCGCCAGCAGCTTGGGCCCGACAGCAACTAATGAAAAACTGTTTTTT.

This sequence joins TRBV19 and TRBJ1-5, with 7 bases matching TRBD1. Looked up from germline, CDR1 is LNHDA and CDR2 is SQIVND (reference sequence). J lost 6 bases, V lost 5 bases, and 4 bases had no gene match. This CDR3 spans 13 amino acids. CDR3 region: CASSRQGTQPQHF. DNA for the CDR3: TGTGCCAGTAGTCGACAGGGAACTCAGCCCCAGCATTTT.

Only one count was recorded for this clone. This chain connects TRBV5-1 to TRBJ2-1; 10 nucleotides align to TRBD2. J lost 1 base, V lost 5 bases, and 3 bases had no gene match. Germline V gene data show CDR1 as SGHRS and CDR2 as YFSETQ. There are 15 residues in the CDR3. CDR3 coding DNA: TGCGCCAGCAGAGGACTAGCGGTTTCCTACAATGAGCAGTTCTTC. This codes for CASRGLAVSYNEQFF.

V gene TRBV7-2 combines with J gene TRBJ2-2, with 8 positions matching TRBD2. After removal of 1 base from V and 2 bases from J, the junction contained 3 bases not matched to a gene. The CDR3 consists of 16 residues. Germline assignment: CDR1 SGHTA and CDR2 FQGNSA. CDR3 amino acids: CASSLVAGPNTGELFF. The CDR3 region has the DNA TGTGCCAGCAGCTTAGTAGCGGGGCCTAACACCGGGGAGCTGTTTTTT. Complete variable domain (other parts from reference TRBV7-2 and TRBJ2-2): GAGVSQSPSNKVTEKGKDVELRCDPISGHTALYWYRQSLGQGLEFLIYFQGNSAPDKSGLPSDRFSAERTGGSVSTLTIQRTQQEDSAVYLCASSLVAGPNTGELFFGEGSRLTVL.

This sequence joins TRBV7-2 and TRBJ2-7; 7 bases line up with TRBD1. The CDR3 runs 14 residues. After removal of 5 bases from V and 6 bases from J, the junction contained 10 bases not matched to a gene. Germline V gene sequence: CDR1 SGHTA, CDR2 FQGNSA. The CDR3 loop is CASSIRRGKGEQYF. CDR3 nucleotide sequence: TGTGCCAGCAGCATTCGCAGGGGGAAGGGCGAGCAGTACTTC.

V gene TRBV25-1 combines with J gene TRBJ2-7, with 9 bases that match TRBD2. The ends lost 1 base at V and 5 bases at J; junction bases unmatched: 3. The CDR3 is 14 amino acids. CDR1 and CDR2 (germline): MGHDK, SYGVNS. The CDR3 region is CASSEWAGGHEQYF. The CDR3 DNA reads TGTGCCAGCAGTGAATGGGCGGGGGGGCACGAGCAGTACTTC.

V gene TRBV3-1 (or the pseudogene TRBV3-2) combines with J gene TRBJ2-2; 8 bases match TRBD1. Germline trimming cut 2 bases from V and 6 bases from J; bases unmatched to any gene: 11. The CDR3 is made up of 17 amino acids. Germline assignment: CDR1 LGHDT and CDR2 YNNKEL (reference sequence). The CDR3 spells CASSQHSIAGGSGELFF. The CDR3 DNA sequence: TGTGCCAGCAGCCAACACTCGATCGCAGGGGGCTCCGGGGAGCTGTTTTTT.

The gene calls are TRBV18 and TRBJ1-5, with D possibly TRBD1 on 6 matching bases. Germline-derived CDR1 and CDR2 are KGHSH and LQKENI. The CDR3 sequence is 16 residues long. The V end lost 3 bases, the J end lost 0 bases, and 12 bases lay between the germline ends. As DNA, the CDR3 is TGTGCCAGCTCACCCGGGACAACTTATAGCAATCAGCCCCAGCATTTT. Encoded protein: CASSPGTTYSNQPQHF. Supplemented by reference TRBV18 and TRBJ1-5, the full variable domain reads NAGVMQNPRHLVRRRGQEARLRCSPMKGHSHVYWYRQLPEEGLKFMVYLQKENIIDESGMPKERFSAEFPKEGPSILRIQQVVRGDSAAYFCASSPGTTYSNQPQHFGDGTRLSIL.

The CDR3 loop reads CASDRGGNTIYF. CDR3 sequence (DNA): TGTGCCAGCGACAGGGGGGGAAACACCATATATTTT. The J gene is TRBJ1-3, the V gene TRBV19; 9 bases are a match to TRBD1. The CDR3 contains 12 residues. Germline CDR1 reads LNHDA; CDR2 reads SQIVND (reference sequence). J lost 4 bases, V lost 9 bases, and 1 base had no gene match.

CDR3 loop: CASSYPGGGGRETQYF. CDR3 in DNA: TGTGCCAGCAGTTACCCCGGCGGGGGGGGCCGGGAGACCCAGTACTTC. The rearrangement links TRBV6-2 or TRBV6-3 to TRBJ2-5, with 9 bases identical to TRBD2. The CDR3 extends over 16 amino acids. The J segment lost 5 bases and the V segment lost 2 bases, leaving 9 bases of the junction unmatched. Per germline, CDR1 MNHEY and CDR2 SVGEGT.

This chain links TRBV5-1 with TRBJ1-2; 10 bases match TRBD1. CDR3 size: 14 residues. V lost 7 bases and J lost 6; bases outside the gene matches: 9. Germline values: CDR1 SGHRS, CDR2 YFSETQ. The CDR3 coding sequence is TGCGCCAGCTCATTAATCGGGACAGGGGATGGCTACACCTTC. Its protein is CASSLIGTGDGYTF.

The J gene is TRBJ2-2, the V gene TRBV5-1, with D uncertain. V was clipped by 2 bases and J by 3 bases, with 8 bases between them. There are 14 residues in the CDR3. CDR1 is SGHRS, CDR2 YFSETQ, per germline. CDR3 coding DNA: TGCGCCAGCAGCTTTGAGAGAGACACCGGGGAGCTGTTTTTT. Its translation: CASSFERDTGELFF.

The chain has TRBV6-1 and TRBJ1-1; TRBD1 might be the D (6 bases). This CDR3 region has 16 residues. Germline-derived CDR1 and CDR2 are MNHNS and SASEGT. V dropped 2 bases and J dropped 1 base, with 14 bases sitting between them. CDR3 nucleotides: TGTGCCAGCAGTGAACAGTCAGGGGCTGGGAACACTGAAGCTTTCTTT. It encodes CASSEQSGAGNTEAFF.

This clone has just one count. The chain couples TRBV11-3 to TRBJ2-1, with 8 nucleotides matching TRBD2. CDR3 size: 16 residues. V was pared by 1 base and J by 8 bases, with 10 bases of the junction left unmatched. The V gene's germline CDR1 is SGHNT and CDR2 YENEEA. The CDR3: CASSLAPGLGSYEQFF. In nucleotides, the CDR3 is TGTGCCAGCAGCTTAGCCCCGGGACTAGGTAGCTATGAGCAGTTCTTC.

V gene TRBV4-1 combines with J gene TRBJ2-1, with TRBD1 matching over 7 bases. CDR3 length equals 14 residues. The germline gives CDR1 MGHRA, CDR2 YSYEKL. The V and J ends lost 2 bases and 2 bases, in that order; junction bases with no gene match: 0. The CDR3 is CASSQTGAYNEQFF. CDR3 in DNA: TGCGCCAGCAGCCAAACAGGGGCCTACAATGAGCAGTTCTTC.

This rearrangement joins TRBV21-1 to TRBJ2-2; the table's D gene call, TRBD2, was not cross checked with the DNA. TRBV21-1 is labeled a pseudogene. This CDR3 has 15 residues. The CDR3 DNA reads TGTGCCAGCAGCAGGACTAGCGGCTTCACCGGGGAGCTGTTTTTT. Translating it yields CASSRTSGFTGELFF.